This T cell receptor beta chain was retrieved from a study of blood T cells in healthy people across ages. For this clonotype: A read error may be the cause here, since a much bigger clone is one base away.

This CDR3 spans 14 amino acids. Germline values: CDR1 SEHNR, CDR2 FQNEAQ (reference sequence). The second PCR ran roughly 7 to 11 cycles with a sample-barcoded 5' primer and J-beta primers. TCRdb re-analysed the 5' RACE reads in MiXCR, keeping a single row per CDR3 protein. Here the sample spans about 1.4 million distinct CDR3 sequences, roughly 60% being singletons. The sequence was collected from a man between 18 and 29 years old in good health. The sample consisted of blood. The rearrangement links TRBV7-9 to TRBJ2-7, with 12 positions matching TRBD2. CDR3 DNA: TGTGCCGGCAGCCTACTAGCGGGGGGAACCGAGCAGTACTTC. Translation gives CAGSLLAGGTEQYF.